The clone carrying this T cell receptor beta chain was picked up one time. The CDR3 extends over 15 amino acids. From germline, CDR1 is SGHAT and CDR2 FQNNGV. V was shortened by 2 bases and J by 4 bases, with 12 bases between the two germline ends. The sample originates from a study of blood T cell repertoires in COVID-19. In the original analysis: Reference gene primer amplification yielded estimated nucleated cell counts. Sequencing used immunoSEQ multiplex PCR; TCRdb keeps in-frame clones, though not all of them. V and J calls plus clone size are reproduced from that table; the DNA served to infer D and trimming. The table lists approximately 300,000 clones, over 80% of them singletons, with about 4% in the top ten.

The receptor was derived from a woman between 45 and 65 years old with active or convalescent COVID-19. This chain joins TRBV11-2 and TRBJ1-3; D may be TRBD1 (6 bases). Sample: peripheral blood. The CDR3 DNA follows: TGTGCCAGCAGCTTAACAGGGATATTCGGAAACACCATATATTTT. As protein: CASSLTGIFGNTIYF.